The text below deals with one TCR beta chain. The antigen this receptor binds is unknown. No much larger clonotype is one base removed from it; base qualities were not supplied. The sample is drawn from a study of shared clonotypes between healthy human individuals (dated by TCRdb to 2018 to 2021). About the investigation overall: The cohort included a few men and a couple of women between 18 and 49 years of age. For each donor, three plates each were used for CD4 naive and CD4 memory, two plates were used for CD8 naive, and one plate was used for CD8 memory. The study deeply sequenced blood TCR repertoires of five healthy adults to estimate repertoire size and the extent of clonotype sharing between individuals. Libraries were prepared and TCR repertoires were sequenced by different laboratories using diverse techniques, in order to increase sequencing depth and limit assay-specific biases. Per donor, leukapheresis produced somewhere between about 0.85 and 9.5 billion PBMCs.

TCR CDR3 regions were amplified from genomic DNA by multiplex PCR using the deep immunoSEQ assay. Extracted genomic DNA from each cell subset was distributed evenly across all wells of several immunoSEQ 96-well plates, and each plate was treated as a replicate. Each replicate PCR for sorted subsets received roughly 0.2 ug genomic DNA, equal to about 30,000 T cell genomes. Purified libraries were measured with a Qubit 3.0 fluorometer, size-checked on a Bioanalyzer 2100, and measured again with the KAPA Library Quantification kit. Each immunoSEQ 96-well plate was sequenced on its own single-read 150-cycle Illumina NextSeq 550 flow cell. As for how the authors treated the data: Because the immunoSEQ output included only junctional sequences and no quality scores, the filtering could not be the same as the filtering used for full-length reads. Sequences were annotated with PyIR, a Python wrapper for IgBLAST v1.9, and V/J genes and CDR3 were assigned using IMGT germline references. Reads were removed for weak V/J assignments (E-value above 1e-6), missing CDR3, stop codons, out-of-frame junctions, or ambiguous translated residues. V3J clonotypes were defined as sequences sharing an identical inferred V gene, J gene, and CDR3 amino acid sequence. To compute the percentage overlap between repertoires, the number of shared unique clonotypes was divided by the size of the smaller repertoire. RTK rarefaction, the Chao1 estimator, and Recon v2.1 estimates of unobserved clonotypes were used to assess repertoire richness. OLGA was used to compute generation probabilities for all TCRbeta clonotypes that the gDNA method yielded from a few donors. The clones in this table, taken by TCRdb from immuneACCESS, are in-frame only. Not every clone is retained; where verified, under half of the shortfall comes from an unresolved V gene, and the cause of the rest is unknown. That table is the source of V, J and clone size, and D and trimming were worked out from the DNA. The sample includes some 2,500,000 clones, with approximately 93% observed a single time. Approximately 0.36% of the sample rests with the top ten.

General study outcomes and caveats: Compared with non-shared clonotypes, the clonotypes found in all four sorted-subset donors had higher generation probabilities. The small number of donors limited the genetic and exposure-history diversity represented. Approximately 5% of naive CD4, 3.5% of naive CD8, 2.3% of memory CD4, and around 0.42% of memory CD8 clonotypes were shared across several donors. Rarefaction of sorted-subset datasets indicated incomplete sequencing despite the large sequencing depth. Pairwise subsampling indicated that sequencing depth was expected to affect the degree of clonotype sharing among donors. Estimated clonotype richness was generally larger for naive than for memory subsets. Sampling was restricted to blood, and TCR repertoires in tissues likely differ from the TCR repertoires found in blood.

CDR1 SGDLS and CDR2 YYNGEE were looked up in the germline V gene. Including cysteine and phenylalanine, the CDR3 has 14 amino acids. Just CDR3 DNA is preserved here, 42 bases in frame from base 1. Between the V and J ends, shortened by 3 bases and 0 bases respectively, the junction contains 9 bases. Donors were healthy HIV-negative adults with no recently reported acute infections or vaccinations. All donors were Caucasian adults living in Nashville, Tennessee, USA. CD4+ T cells were enriched by magnetic negative selection; naive cells were then positively selected on CD45RA, and the negative fraction formed the memory subset. Blood was obtained by leukapheresis, after which PBMCs were separated by Ficoll-Histopaque density gradient centrifugation and cryopreserved in liquid nitrogen vapor phase. Analytical flow cytometry was used to check the purity and quantity of every magnetically sorted T cell population. From each sorted fraction, genomic DNA was isolated and quantified by UV absorbance on a Nanodrop 2000c.

The receptor chain draws on TRBV9 and TRBJ1-1, with no confident D gene call. The sample comprised naive CD4+ T cells from PBMCs. The sample's cell subset or site label, decoded: CD45RA+ positively selected. This sequence originates from a man aged 18 to 29 in good health. Some clones in this sample may be carry-over from other donors' samples. The CDR3 region: CASSAAAMNTEAFF. The sequence in DNA is TGTGCCAGCAGCGCAGCCGCAATGAACACTGAAGCTTTCTTT. The CDR3, completed at both ends by the reference TRBV9 and TRBJ1-1 genes, gives the full variable domain DSGVTQTPKHLITATGQRVTLRCSPRSGDLSVYWYQQSLDQGLQFLIQYYNGEERAKGNILERFSAQQFPDLHSELNLSSLELGDSALYFCASSAAAMNTEAFFGQGTRLTVV.